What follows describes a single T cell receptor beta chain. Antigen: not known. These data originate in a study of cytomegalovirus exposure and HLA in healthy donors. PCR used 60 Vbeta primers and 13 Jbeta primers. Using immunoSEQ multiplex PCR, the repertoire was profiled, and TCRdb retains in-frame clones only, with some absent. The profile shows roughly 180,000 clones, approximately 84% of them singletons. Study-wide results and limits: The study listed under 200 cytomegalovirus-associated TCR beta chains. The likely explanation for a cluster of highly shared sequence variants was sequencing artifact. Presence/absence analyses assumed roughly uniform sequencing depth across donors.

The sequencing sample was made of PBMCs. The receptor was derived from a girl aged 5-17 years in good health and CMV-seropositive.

This CDR3 is CASSRTSGGGGYTF. The CDR3 coding sequence is TGTGCCAGCAGCCGTACCTCAGGGGGAGGCGGCTACACCTTC. The chain is built from TRBV5-8 and TRBJ1-2, with 7 positions matching TRBD1. The germline V gene has CDR1 SGHTS and CDR2 YDEGEE. The CDR3 extends over 14 amino acids. With 4 bases clipped from V and 8 bases from J, the junction kept 11 bases outside the gene matches.